Here is one T cell receptor beta chain with its context. Method: immunoSEQ multiplex PCR; TCRdb's copy keeps in-frame clones and lacks some. The table has approximately 180,000 clones, under 95% seen once. Trimming at V came to 0 bases and at J to 8 bases, leaving 21 bases not matched to a gene. The germline V gene has CDR1 MNHEY and CDR2 SVGEGT. The CDR3 sequence is 19 residues long. This entry is derived from a study of control samples from healthy donors and cancer patients. The sequence was collected from a woman aged 18-35 years in good health. The chain is built from TRBV6-2 or TRBV6-3 and TRBJ1-2; 7 nucleotides match TRBD1. The specimen sequenced was blood. This chain's CDR3 is CASSYSMAGGNPYGYGYTF. CDR3 in DNA: TGTGCCAGCAGTTACTCGATGGCAGGGGGTAATCCGTATGGATACGGCTACACCTTC.